This T cell receptor (beta chain) was observed in a study of blood T cell repertoires in COVID-19. Original processing notes: Reference gene primers were amplified, and this amplification served to estimate nucleated cell counts. The method was immunoSEQ multiplex PCR; TCRdb's version includes in-frame clones alone and lacks a portion of them. The DNA was the basis for D and trimming; V, J and clone size are from that table. The sample includes about 43,000 clones, around 90% of them seen just once. Trimming removed 8 bases at V and 5 bases at J, with 15 bases between. The length of the CDR3 is 13 residues. Germline assignment: CDR1 SNHLY and CDR2 FYNNEI.

The J gene is TRBJ1-1, the V gene TRBV2; no definite D call. This receptor was identified in a human donor in a cohort sampled during active COVID-19. The source material was peripheral blood. The DNA for the CDR3 is TGTGCCAGCGGGCGAGGGCCGAGGACTGAAGCTTTCTTT. Its protein is CASGRGPRTEAFF.